These 10 T cell receptor beta chains share one sample of origin, sequenced in a study of metastatic and nonmetastatic thyroid tumors. TCRdb re-analyzed the PCR reads through MiXCR. Of 30,000 or so clones in the sample, 23% were seen once. Every patient was untreated before thyroid surgery. The sequenced material came from blood. These receptors all stem from a female donor with papillary thyroid cancer or a benign thyroid nodule (not recorded which). Some clones in this sample may be carry-over from other donors' samples.

On this clone: The CDR3 end shows no conserved phenylalanine or tryptophan, and so a read error is likely. CDR3 nucleotides: TGTGCCAGCAGTGAAGACAGAGTGACGGCCTATGGCTACACCTTG. Translation: CASSEDRVTAYGYTL. This chain joins TRBV6-1 and TRBJ1-2; no clear D gene. CDR1 and CDR2 from the germline V gene are MNHNS and SASEGT. The germline V and J ends were trimmed by 1 base and 4 bases, with 13 bases remaining between them. There are 15 residues in the CDR3.

This clone was recorded many times. This rearrangement joins TRBV19 to TRBJ2-7, with D possibly TRBD1 on 6 matching bases. V was shortened by 10 bases and J by 0 bases, with 13 bases between the two germline ends. Germline CDR1 LNHDA, CDR2 SQIVND (reference sequence). This CDR3 region has 13 residues. The CDR3 nucleotides are TGTGCCAACTTCCAGGGGCACTCCTACGAGCAGTACTTC. Translation gives CANFQGHSYEQYF.

This clone came up many times. The J gene is TRBJ2-3, the V gene TRBV25-1; 11 nucleotides line up with TRBD2. The ends lost 5 bases at V and 8 bases at J; junction bases unmatched: 12. The CDR3 consists of 16 residues. CDR1 MGHDK and CDR2 SYGVNS come from the germline V gene. The chain's CDR3 is CASSQPLAGGRGTQYF. As DNA, the CDR3 is TGTGCCAGCAGTCAACCCCTAGCGGGAGGCCGGGGTACGCAGTATTTT. Using reference TRBV25-1 and TRBJ2-3 for the parts outside the CDR3, the full variable domain is EADIYQTPRYLVIGTGKKITLECSQTMGHDKMYWYQQDPGMELHLIHYSYGVNSTEKGDLSSESTVSRIRTEHFPLTLESARPSHTSQYLCASSQPLAGGRGTQYFGPGTRLTVL.

Only a few counts were recorded for this clone. An end of the junction does not agree with germline; a read error may underlie this. Other nucleotide sequences in the sample specify the same CDR3. V usage is TRBV6-4 and J usage is TRBJ2-2, with TRBD2 matching over 7 bases. The CDR3 length is 14 residues. Germline values: CDR1 MRHNA, CDR2 SNTAGT. CDR3 loop: CASRRAGTGGELFF. CDR3 bases: TGTGCTAGCAGACGAGCGGGAACGGGAGGGGAGCTGTTTTTT.

This clone showed up many times. The CDR3 coding sequence is TGTGCCAGCCGAGACCTCGGACGAGCGAACACCGGGGAGCTGTTTTTT. Residues: CASRDLGRANTGELFF. V is TRBV7-2 and J is TRBJ2-2; no firm D call. V was pared by 8 bases and J by 0 bases, with 16 bases between. The CDR3 has 16 residues. Germline V gives CDR1 SGHTA, CDR2 FQGNSA.

A note on this clone: A read error may be the cause here, since a much bigger clone is one base away. Because the CDR3 is missing its conserved closing phenylalanine or tryptophan, this is likely a read error. The genes are TRBV20-1 and TRBJ1-4; 9 bases align to TRBD1. The CDR3 is made up of 14 amino acids. Germline assignment: CDR1 DFQATT and CDR2 SNEGSKA (reference sequence). CDR3 DNA sequence: TGCAGTACTAGTTCCCGGGACAGGGTTGAAAAACTGTTTTCT. This gives the protein CSTSSRDRVEKLFS.

This clone was counted at least ten times. Written as DNA, the CDR3 is TGCGCCAGCAGCCAAGAACTAGGTGACACCGGGGAGCTGTTTTTT. Amino acid sequence: CASSQELGDTGELFF. The rearrangement uses TRBV4-3 and TRBJ2-2, with D maybe TRBD2 (5 bases). Per the germline V gene, CDR1 is LGHNA and CDR2 is YSLEER. This CDR3 contains 15 residues. V was trimmed by 0 bases and J by 3 bases, leaving 8 bases between them.

This clone was seen only a few times. V is TRBV6-2 or TRBV6-3 and J is TRBJ1-1; D remains ambiguous. The CDR3 consists of 15 residues. Deletions cut 3 bases from V and 0 bases from J, with 11 bases between. The germline V gene encodes CDR1 MNHEY and CDR2 SVGEGT. CDR3 sequence reads: CASSYSVTMNTEAFF. As DNA, the CDR3 is TGTGCCAGCAGTTATTCGGTTACCATGAACACTGAAGCTTTCTTT.

Within the sample, this clone is medium-sized. The chain carries TRBV12-3 or TRBV12-4 and TRBJ2-5, with TRBD1 matching 9 bases. The CDR3 runs to 15 residues. J was trimmed by 2 bases and V by 4 bases; bases with no gene match: 5. The CDR3 here is CASSSHGTGQETQYF. DNA for the CDR3: TGTGCCAGCAGTTCCCATGGGACAGGGCAAGAGACCCAGTACTTC.

This clone was counted at least ten times. The rearrangement joins TRBV2 to TRBJ2-2; a possible D gene is TRBD1 (6 bases). Trimming left V 2 bases short and J 6 bases short, with 7 bases between. The CDR3 totals 13 residues. From germline, CDR1 is SNHLY and CDR2 FYNNEI. This CDR3 reads CASSEWGPGELFF. CDR3 sequence (DNA): TGTGCCAGCAGTGAATGGGGGCCCGGGGAGCTGTTTTTT.